Presented here are 21 T cell receptor beta chains from one specimen sequenced in a study of CD8+CD57+ T cells in acquired aplastic anemia. CDR3 and TCR beta VDJ profiling relied on genomic DNA as the template. TCRdb analysed the reads with MiXCR anew, one entry per CDR3 protein. The table shows roughly 290,000 distinct CDR3 sequences, with approximately 60% occurring only once. Whoever was chosen for sequencing had shown CD8+CD57+ cell expansion by flow cytometry. Specimen: sorted CD4+, CD8+, or CD8+CD57+ T cells (not recorded which) from PBMCs. The receptors come from a human donor with aplastic anemia.

This clonotype has only a few counts. CDR3 region: CASSQLSYEQYF. CDR3 DNA sequence: TGTGCCAGCAGCCAATTGTCGTACGAGCAGTACTTC. The chain recombines TRBV7-9 with TRBJ2-7; no reliable D call. The V end was cut by 5 bases, the J end by 4 bases, with 9 bases between. This CDR3 contains 12 residues. Germline CDR1 is SEHNR and CDR2 is FQNEAQ (reference sequence).

This chain joins TRBV7-3 and TRBJ1-6; 9 nucleotides match TRBD1. This CDR3 comprises 14 residues. Germline CDR1 SGHTA, CDR2 FQGTGA. The J segment lost 10 bases and the V segment lost 5 bases, leaving 6 bases of the junction unmatched. The CDR3 region is CASSQGQGLSPLHF. The CDR3 bases are TGTGCCAGCAGCCAGGGACAGGGTCTCTCACCCCTCCACTTT.

J is TRBJ1-1 and V is TRBV10-3; TRBD1 agrees at 8 bases. This CDR3 has 14 amino acids. The germline CDR1 and CDR2 sequences are ENHRY and SYGVKD. V was pared by 5 bases and J by 4 bases, with 6 bases of the junction left unmatched. The CDR3 DNA follows: TGTGCCATCAGTAGGCGGCAGGGGGCCACTGAAGCTTTCTTT. Translating gives CAISRRQGATEAFF.

The chain joins TRBV7-2 to TRBJ1-3; 10 bases align to TRBD1. The CDR3 consists of 14 residues. Unmatched junction bases numbered 4, after V lost 7 bases and J lost 4 bases. In germline, CDR1 is SGHTA, CDR2 FQGNSA. This CDR3 reads CASTDRGLGNTIYF. In DNA, the CDR3 is TGTGCCAGCACCGACAGGGGGCTCGGAAACACCATATATTTT.

This chain joins TRBV7-3 and TRBJ1-5, with D uncertain. Germline CDR1 and CDR2: SGHTA and FQGTGA. Deletions cut 2 bases from V and 6 bases from J, with 8 bases between. This CDR3 comprises 13 residues. The CDR3 protein is CASSLSHSQPQHF. CDR3 DNA: TGTGCCAGCAGCTTATCTCATAGTCAGCCCCAGCATTTT.

The rearrangement uses TRBV19 and TRBJ1-1, with D perhaps matching TRBD1 (5 bases). This CDR3 spans 17 amino acids. The V and J ends lost 3 bases and 3 bases respectively, with 20 bases between them. Germline values: CDR1 LNHDA, CDR2 SQIVND (reference sequence). The CDR3 DNA reads TGTGCCAGTAGTATCGCCGGGACGTCTTCTTGGGACACTGAAGCTTTCTTT. Its translation: CASSIAGTSSWDTEAFF.

This clonotype was found many times. The V call is TRBV5-8, the J call TRBJ2-1, with TRBD2 identical over 9 bases. V trimming: 3 bases; J trimming: 7 bases; junction bases outside the gene matches: 5. This CDR3 is built from 14 residues. Germline CDR1 SGHTS, CDR2 YDEGEE. The CDR3 loop is CASSSGTSLNEQFF. CDR3 in DNA: TGTGCCAGCAGCTCCGGGACTAGCCTTAATGAGCAGTTCTTC.

The rearrangement joins TRBV7-9 to TRBJ2-7, with 8 bases fitting TRBD1. J was trimmed by 0 bases and V by 5 bases; bases with no gene match: 3. CDR1 and CDR2 (germline): SEHNR, FQNEAQ (reference sequence). The CDR3 is made up of 14 amino acids. The CDR3 sequence: CASSRQGFSYEQYF. DNA of the CDR3: TGTGCCAGCAGCCGACAGGGGTTCTCCTACGAGCAGTACTTC.

This clonotype was recorded many times. V usage is TRBV7-9 and J usage is TRBJ2-5; no definite D call. V lost 0 bases to trimming and J lost 2 bases, with 13 bases between them. The CDR3 sequence is 16 residues long. Germline V gene sequence: CDR1 SEHNR, CDR2 FQNEAQ (reference sequence). CDR3 nucleotide sequence: TGTGCCAGCAGCTTAGCAGGGCGGTTCCCACAAGAGACCCAGTACTTC. It is translated as CASSLAGRFPQETQYF. Using reference TRBV7-9 and TRBJ2-5 for the parts outside the CDR3, the full variable domain is DTGVSQNPRHKITKRGQNVTFRCDPISEHNRLYWYRQTLGQGPEFLTYFQNEAQLEKSRLLSDRFSAERPKGSFSTLEIQRTEQGDSAMYLCASSLAGRFPQETQYFGPGTRLLVL.

This clonotype was recorded at least ten times. J is TRBJ2-1 and V is TRBV5-8; TRBD2 agrees at 14 bases. Looked up from germline, CDR1 is SGHTS and CDR2 is YDEGEE. V lost 1 base and J lost 9; bases outside the gene matches: 9. This CDR3 is built from 17 residues. This CDR3 reads CASSLMTSGRARTEQFF. CDR3 bases: TGTGCCAGCAGCTTGATGACTAGCGGGAGGGCTAGGACTGAGCAGTTCTTC.

The V call is TRBV2, the J call TRBJ2-3; D possibly corresponds to TRBD2 (6 bases). This CDR3 contains 12 residues. The V end lost 11 bases, the J end lost 6 bases, and 15 bases lay between the germline ends. Germline CDR1 SNHLY, CDR2 FYNNEI. The CDR3 DNA is TGTGCCCCGAGGGCGGGAAGCGATACGCAGTATTTT. Its translation: CAPRAGSDTQYF.

Details on this clonotype: This is likely a read error, given that the CDR3 carries no conserved phenylalanine or tryptophan at its end. J is TRBJ1-6 and V is TRBV6-4, with D possibly TRBD1 on 5 matching bases. The ends were cut back, 11 bases at V and 5 bases at J, with 16 bases in the middle. The CDR3 has 14 residues. Germline CDR1 and CDR2: MRHNA and SNTAGT. CDR3: CAPWQGSNNSPLHL. CDR3 DNA: TGTGCCCCGTGGCAGGGCAGTAATAATTCACCCCTCCACTTA.

The CDR3 sequence is CASSLGLANEQYF. For the CDR3, the DNA is TGTGCCAGCAGCCTAGGACTAGCCAATGAGCAGTACTTC. The V gene is TRBV7-2, the J gene TRBJ2-7; 8 positions agree with TRBD2. The CDR3 extends over 13 amino acids. Trimming cost V 5 bases and J 7 bases; bases outside gene matches: 7. Germline CDR1 and CDR2: SGHTA and FQGNSA.

This clonotype was counted a few times. The chain is built from TRBV6-2 or TRBV6-3 and TRBJ2-5, with 7 bases aligning to TRBD2. There are 16 residues in the CDR3. Losses at the gene ends were 5 bases for V and 2 bases for J; bases not matched to a gene: 11. CDR1 and CDR2 (germline): MNHEY, SVGEGT. This CDR3 reads CASSRLAQREQETQYF. The CDR3 nucleotides read TGTGCCAGCAGTCGACTAGCTCAAAGGGAGCAAGAGACCCAGTACTTC.

The CDR3 protein is CASSANRDGSNQPQHF. CDR3 bases: TGTGCCAGCAGTGCCAACCGGGACGGTAGCAATCAGCCCCAGCATTTT. The chain uses TRBV25-1 and TRBJ1-5, with TRBD1 as a possible D gene (5 bases). The germline gives CDR1 MGHDK, CDR2 SYGVNS. Trimming left V 4 bases short and J 0 bases short, with 13 bases between. This CDR3 contains 16 residues.

The rearrangement links TRBV11-3 to TRBJ1-1; D ambiguous. The CDR3 has 15 residues. The V and J ends lost 1 base and 0 bases respectively, with 9 bases between them. Germline V CDR1 and CDR2: SGHNT, YENEEA. DNA for the CDR3: TGTGCCAGCAGCTTAGGTAGGGCCATGAACACTGAAGCTTTCTTT. It specifies CASSLGRAMNTEAFF. Looking up the rest from reference TRBV11-3 and TRBJ1-1 gives the full variable domain: EAGVVQSPRYKIIEKKQPVAFWCNPISGHNTLYWYLQNLGQGPELLIRYENEEAVDDSQLPKDRFSAERLKGVDSTLKIQPAELGDSAVYLCASSLGRAMNTEAFFGQGTRLTVV.

The rearrangement links TRBV12-3 or TRBV12-4 to TRBJ2-5; D is unclear. The CDR3 extends over 13 amino acids. Trimming removed 5 bases at V and 5 bases at J, with 12 bases between. In DNA, the CDR3 is TGTGCCAGCAGTAGTAGTCTGGCTGAGACCCAGTACTTC. Its protein is CASSSSLAETQYF.

The table lists this clonotype with a few counts. The V gene is TRBV7-9, the J gene TRBJ1-1; the D is unclear. Trimming removed 4 bases at V and 0 bases at J, with 6 bases between. This CDR3 has 13 amino acids. CDR1 is SEHNR, CDR2 FQNEAQ, per germline (reference sequence). This CDR3 is CASSSLVNTEAFF. The CDR3 DNA sequence: TGTGCCAGCAGCTCCTTGGTGAACACTGAAGCTTTCTTT. The full variable domain, its missing parts supplied by reference TRBV7-9 and TRBJ1-1, is DTGVSQNPRHKITKRGQNVTFRCDPISEHNRLYWYRQTLGQGPEFLTYFQNEAQLEKSRLLSDRFSAERPKGSFSTLEIQRTEQGDSAMYLCASSSLVNTEAFFGQGTRLTVV.

V is TRBV9 and J is TRBJ2-1; TRBD1 matches at 8 bases. Germline CDR1 reads SGDLS; CDR2 reads YYNGEE. V was clipped by 5 bases and J by 14 bases; unmatched bases: 6. The CDR3 spans 11 residues. This CDR3 is CASSRTGQEFF. In DNA, the CDR3 is TGTGCCAGCAGTCGGACAGGGCAAGAGTTCTTC.

This sequence joins TRBV6-5 and TRBJ2-7; 9 bases match TRBD1. Trimming took 7 bases from V and 0 from J; bases not matched to a gene: 7. The CDR3 totals 15 residues. Germline V gene data show CDR1 as MNHEY and CDR2 as SVGAGI. Here the CDR3 DNA reads TGTGCCAGCACCAAACGGACAGGGGTCTCCTACGAGCAGTACTTC. Amino acid sequence: CASTKRTGVSYEQYF.

The genes are TRBV20-1 and TRBJ2-7, with TRBD2 matching 12 bases. The CDR3 sequence is 13 residues long. Germline trimming cut 2 bases from V and 9 bases from J; bases unmatched to any gene: 5. CDR1 is DFQATT and CDR2 is SNEGSKA in the germline V gene (reference sequence). The CDR3 nucleotides read TGCAGTGCTAGACTAGCGGGGGGGCCGGGGCAGTACTTC. Encoded protein: CSARLAGGPGQYF.